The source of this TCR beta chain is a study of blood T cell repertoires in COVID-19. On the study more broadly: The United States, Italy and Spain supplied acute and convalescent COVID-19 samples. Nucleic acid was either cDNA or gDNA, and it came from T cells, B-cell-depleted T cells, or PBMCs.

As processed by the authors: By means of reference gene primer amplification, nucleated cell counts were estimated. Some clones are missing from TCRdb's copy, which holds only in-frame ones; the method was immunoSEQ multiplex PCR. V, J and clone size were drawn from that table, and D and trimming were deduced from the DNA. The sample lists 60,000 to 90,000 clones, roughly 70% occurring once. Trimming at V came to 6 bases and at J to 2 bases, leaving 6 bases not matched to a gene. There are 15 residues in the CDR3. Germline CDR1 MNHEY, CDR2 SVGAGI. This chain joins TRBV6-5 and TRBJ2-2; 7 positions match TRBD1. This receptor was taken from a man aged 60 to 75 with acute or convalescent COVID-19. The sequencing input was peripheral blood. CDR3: CASSRDSLNTGELFF. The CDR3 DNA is TGTGCCAGCAGCCGGGACAGCCTAAACACCGGGGAGCTGTTTTTT.